Presented here are 25 T cell receptor beta chains from one specimen sequenced in a study of blood T cell repertoires in COVID-19. The assay was immunoSEQ multiplex PCR, and TCRdb's table has in-frame clones only and misses some. The sample shows fewer than 250,000 clones, 88% of them seen only once. The sample taken for sequencing was peripheral blood. The receptors derive from a man aged 35 to 55 with acute or convalescent COVID-19.

The chain recombines TRBV5-1 with TRBJ1-4; a weak D match, TRBD1 (6 bases). The CDR3 runs 15 residues. Germline CDR1 and CDR2: SGHRS and YFSETQ. V was cut by 2 bases and J by 1 base, with 9 bases left in between. CDR3 nucleotide sequence: TGCGCCAGCAGCTTTTGGGGGCAAACTAATGAAAAACTGTTTTTT. Translation gives CASSFWGQTNEKLFF.

The V and J genes are TRBV9 and TRBJ2-2, with D uncertain. The CDR3 is 16 residues long. The ends were cut back, 0 bases at V and 1 base at J, with 10 bases in the middle. CDR1 and CDR2 from the germline V gene are SGDLS and YYNGEE. The CDR3 reads CASSVGAGLNTGELFF. CDR3 sequence (DNA): TGTGCCAGCAGCGTAGGCGCAGGATTGAACACCGGGGAGCTGTTTTTT.

This clone was counted only a few times. The genes are TRBV4-1 and TRBJ2-5, with 12 bases matching TRBD2. The CDR3 runs 17 residues. The junction had 3 bases not matched to a gene; V was cut back by 1 base and J by 0 bases. Germline-derived CDR1 and CDR2 are MGHRA and YSYEKL. CDR3: CASSQGLAGGHQETQYF. In DNA form, the CDR3 reads TGCGCCAGCAGCCAAGGTCTAGCGGGGGGGCACCAAGAGACCCAGTACTTC.

This clone was recorded only once. The rearrangement joins TRBV3-1 (or the pseudogene TRBV3-2) to TRBJ2-3; D is ambiguous. Looked up from germline, CDR1 is LGHDT and CDR2 is YNNKEL (reference sequence). The CDR3 covers 15 residues. V was pared by 5 bases and J by 4 bases, with 16 bases between. The CDR3 DNA sequence: TGTGCCAGCAGCGATATATCCACCCGAGCAGATACGCAGTATTTT. Translation: CASSDISTRADTQYF.

This chain joins TRBV6-6 and TRBJ1-1, with D tentatively TRBD1 (6 bases). The CDR3 is made up of 15 amino acids. Per the germline V gene, CDR1 is MNHNY and CDR2 is SVGAGI (reference sequence). Trimming removed 7 bases from V and 4 bases from J, with 19 bases in between. In nucleotides, the CDR3 is TGTGCCAGCAACAGCCCGGGACACCTCACCACTGAAGCTTTCTTT. Protein product: CASNSPGHLTTEAFF.

The chain has TRBV19 and TRBJ2-7; 7 bases map to TRBD1. Trimming cost V 7 bases and J 2 bases; bases outside gene matches: 2. The CDR3 has 12 residues. CDR1 and CDR2 (germline): LNHDA, SQIVND (reference sequence). CDR3 DNA sequence: TGTGCCAGTACCGGACAGGCCTACGAGCAGTACTTC. It codes for CASTGQAYEQYF. The whole variable domain, filled in from reference TRBV19 and TRBJ2-7, reads DGGITQSPKYLFRKEGQNVTLSCEQNLNHDAMYWYRQDPGQGLRLIYYSQIVNDFQKGDIAEGYSVSREKKESFPLTVTSAQKNPTAFYLCASTGQAYEQYFGPGTRLTVT.

The chain has TRBV23-1 and TRBJ2-6; 8 nucleotides line up with TRBD1. TRBV23-1 is an open reading frame whose function is uncertain. The CDR3 totals 17 residues. With 4 bases clipped from V and 0 bases from J, the junction kept 5 bases outside the gene matches. The CDR3 here is CASSLRDRNSGANVLTF. In DNA form, the CDR3 reads TGCGCCAGCAGTCTCCGGGACAGGAACTCTGGGGCCAACGTCCTGACTTTC.

This clone was detected only once. This chain uses TRBV28 with TRBJ2-7; 7 bases fit TRBD2. Germline lookup yields CDR1 MDHEN and CDR2 SYDVKM. The CDR3 covers 16 residues. V trimming: 1 base; J trimming: 1 base; junction bases outside the gene matches: 7. The CDR3 loop reads CASSLFREGPSYEQYF. As DNA, the CDR3 is TGTGCCAGCAGTTTATTTAGGGAGGGGCCTTCCTACGAGCAGTACTTC.

This rearrangement joins TRBV5-1 to TRBJ1-3; 8 nucleotides line up with TRBD1. Looked up from germline, CDR1 is SGHRS and CDR2 is YFSETQ. The junction had 5 bases not matched to a gene; V was cut back by 0 bases and J by 0 bases. This CDR3 has 17 residues. The CDR3 region has the DNA TGCGCCAGCAGCTTGGAGGGGACAGGCCTCTCTGGAAACACCATATATTTT. Its protein is CASSLEGTGLSGNTIYF.

J is TRBJ2-7 and V is TRBV29-1; TRBD1 might be the D (6 bases). V was trimmed by 7 bases and J by 1 base, leaving 11 bases between them. Per germline, CDR1 SQVTM and CDR2 ANQGSEA. CDR3 size: 12 residues. The CDR3 loop is CSGRDKSYEQYF. The CDR3 region has the DNA TGCAGCGGCCGGGACAAATCCTACGAGCAGTACTTC.

The V call is TRBV5-4, the J call TRBJ2-7; TRBD2 might be the D (6 bases). V was cut by 4 bases and J by 5 bases, with 16 bases left in between. This CDR3 comprises 14 residues. Germline CDR1 is SGHNT and CDR2 is YYREEE (reference sequence). The DNA of the CDR3 is TGTGCCAGCAGCCTGGACGGGAGCTTCCACGAGCAGTACTTC. This sequence encodes CASSLDGSFHEQYF.

V usage is TRBV28 and J usage is TRBJ1-4; D ambiguous. This CDR3 is 13 amino acids long. CDR1 MDHEN and CDR2 SYDVKM come from the germline V gene. Trimming took off 6 bases at V and 2 bases at J, with 7 bases between the two ends. The CDR3 nucleotides read TGTGCCAGCAGCCACCGGACTAATGAAAAACTGTTTTTT. Its translation is CASSHRTNEKLFF. The full variable domain, rest sourced from reference TRBV28 and TRBJ1-4, is DVKVTQSSRYLVKRTGEKVFLECVQDMDHENMFWYRQDPGLGLRLIYFSYDVKMKEKGDIPEGYSVSREKKERFSLILESASTNQTSMYLCASSHRTNEKLFFGSGTQLSVL.

V and J are TRBV27 and TRBJ2-7, with 7 bases matching TRBD2. This CDR3 is 15 amino acids long. With 3 bases clipped from V and 3 bases from J, the junction kept 8 bases outside the gene matches. CDR1 is MNHEY and CDR2 is SMNVEV in the germline V gene (reference sequence). The CDR3 is CASSLGSGYSYEQYF. CDR3 DNA sequence: TGTGCCAGCAGTTTGGGTAGCGGGTATAGCTACGAGCAGTACTTC.

The J gene is TRBJ2-1, the V gene TRBV11-3, with TRBD1 as a possible D gene (5 bases). The germline V and J ends were trimmed by 3 bases and 5 bases, with 20 bases remaining between them. The CDR3 sequence is 17 residues long. CDR1 and CDR2 (germline): SGHNT, YENEEA. The CDR3 spells CASSFRGSGPYHNEQFF. The DNA of the CDR3 is TGTGCCAGCAGCTTTCGTGGTTCAGGGCCCTACCACAATGAGCAGTTCTTC.

The CDR3: CASSQDAAAYEQYF. CDR3 coding DNA: TGCGCCAGCAGCCAAGATGCGGCGGCCTACGAGCAGTACTTC. V and J are TRBV4-1 and TRBJ2-7; D gene unclear. This CDR3 contains 14 residues. Germline loops: CDR1 MGHRA, CDR2 YSYEKL. The germline V and J ends were trimmed by 0 bases and 2 bases, with 8 bases remaining between them.

The rearrangement links TRBV5-1 to TRBJ2-3, with D tentatively TRBD2 (5 bases). This CDR3 spans 14 amino acids. Germline V gene lookup returns CDR1 SGHRS and CDR2 YFSETQ. Trimming left V 4 bases short and J 4 bases short, with 13 bases between. CDR3 sequence: CASSPGLRPDTQYF. CDR3 DNA sequence: TGCGCCAGCAGCCCAGGACTCAGGCCAGATACGCAGTATTTT.

This rearrangement joins TRBV29-1 to TRBJ2-5, with 10 bases that match TRBD1. The CDR3 runs 14 residues. V lost 6 bases, J lost 3 bases, and 7 bases stayed unmatched. Germline CDR1 and CDR2: SQVTM and ANQGSEA. The CDR3 region is CSVGTGAWKETQYF. The CDR3 bases are TGCAGCGTGGGGACAGGGGCGTGGAAAGAGACCCAGTACTTC.

The rearrangement links TRBV9 to TRBJ2-2, with D perhaps matching TRBD2 (6 bases). Germline CDR1 and CDR2: SGDLS and YYNGEE. The CDR3 consists of 15 residues. Trimming stripped 0 bases from V and 2 bases from J, with 8 bases between. The CDR3 DNA sequence: TGTGCCAGCAGCGTAGCGGGAGCCAACACCGGGGAGCTGTTTTTT. The encoded protein is CASSVAGANTGELFF.

The chain employs TRBV27 and TRBJ2-1, with D unresolved. Germline values: CDR1 MNHEY, CDR2 SMNVEV (reference sequence). Trimming took 2 bases from V and 3 from J, leaving 5 bases between them. The CDR3 totals 13 residues. The CDR3 coding sequence is TGTGCCAGCAGTTTAGCAGACTACAATGAGCAGTTCTTC. As protein: CASSLADYNEQFF.

The V gene is TRBV5-4, the J gene TRBJ1-6; TRBD1 agrees at 7 bases. V lost 2 bases to trimming and J lost 10 bases; unmatched junction nucleotides: 6. Germline V CDR1 and CDR2: SGHNT, YYREEE (reference sequence). This CDR3 is built from 14 residues. The CDR3 coding sequence is TGTGCCAGCAGCTTTACAGGGGTTCGGTCACCCCTCCACTTT. Translated: CASSFTGVRSPLHF. Supplemented by reference TRBV5-4 and TRBJ1-6, the full variable domain reads ETGVTQSPTHLIKTRGQQVTLRCSSQSGHNTVSWYQQALGQGPQFIFQYYREEENGRGNFPPRFSGLQFPNYSSELNVNALELDDSALYLCASSFTGVRSPLHFGNGTRLTVT.

The J gene is TRBJ1-5, the V gene TRBV2; no reliable D call. This CDR3 is 13 amino acids long. Germline CDR1 and CDR2: SNHLY and FYNNEI. Trimming cost V 7 bases and J 5 bases, with 12 bases left between them. The CDR3 reads CASMGDIDQPQHF. CDR3 in DNA: TGTGCCAGCATGGGCGACATCGATCAGCCCCAGCATTTT.

This chain joins TRBV19 and TRBJ1-1; TRBD1 aligns across 10 bases. V shed 3 bases and J 4 bases; nucleotides not matched to a gene: 8. The CDR3 is 16 amino acids. Germline-derived CDR1 and CDR2 are LNHDA and SQIVND (reference sequence). CDR3 region: CASSIRTGGEGTEAFF. In nucleotides, the CDR3 is TGTGCCAGTAGTATTCGGACAGGGGGTGAGGGCACTGAAGCTTTCTTT.

V usage is TRBV30 and J usage is TRBJ1-5; the D is unclear. Germline values: CDR1 GTSNPN, CDR2 SVGIG (reference sequence). The germline V and J ends were trimmed by 3 bases and 4 bases, with 13 bases remaining between them. The CDR3 has 14 residues. CDR3 DNA: TGTGCCTGGAGACGAACGGGAGCAAATCAGCCCCAGCATTTT. It yields the protein CAWRRTGANQPQHF.

The V and J genes are TRBV12-2 and TRBJ1-3; the table's D call, TRBD1, has no DNA check behind it. TRBV12-2 constitutes a pseudogene. The CDR3 loop spans 14 amino acids. The CDR3 here is CASRYTITGNTIYF. In DNA, the CDR3 is TGTGCAAGTCGCTACACAATTACTGGAAACACCATATATTTT.

The chain combines TRBV3-1 (or the pseudogene TRBV3-2) with TRBJ2-1; 10 positions agree with TRBD2. Germline V lookup: CDR1 LGHDT, CDR2 YNNKEL (reference sequence). CDR3 length: 14 amino acids. The V segment lost 2 bases and the J segment 8 bases; nucleotides outside the gene matches: 3. CDR3 nucleotides: TGTGCCAGCAGCCAATCCGGGACTAGCGATGAGCAGTTCTTC. Protein product: CASSQSGTSDEQFF.